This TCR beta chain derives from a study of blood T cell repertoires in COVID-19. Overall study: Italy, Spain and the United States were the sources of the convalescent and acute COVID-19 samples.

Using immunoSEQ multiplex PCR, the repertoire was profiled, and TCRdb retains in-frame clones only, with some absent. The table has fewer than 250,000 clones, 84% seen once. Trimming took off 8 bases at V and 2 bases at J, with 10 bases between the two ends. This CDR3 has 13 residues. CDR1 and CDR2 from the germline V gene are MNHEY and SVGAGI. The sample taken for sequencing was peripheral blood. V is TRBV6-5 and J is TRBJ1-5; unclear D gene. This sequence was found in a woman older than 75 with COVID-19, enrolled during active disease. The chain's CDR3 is CASDNPRNQPQHF. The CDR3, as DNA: TGTGCCAGCGACAACCCTCGCAATCAGCCCCAGCATTTT.